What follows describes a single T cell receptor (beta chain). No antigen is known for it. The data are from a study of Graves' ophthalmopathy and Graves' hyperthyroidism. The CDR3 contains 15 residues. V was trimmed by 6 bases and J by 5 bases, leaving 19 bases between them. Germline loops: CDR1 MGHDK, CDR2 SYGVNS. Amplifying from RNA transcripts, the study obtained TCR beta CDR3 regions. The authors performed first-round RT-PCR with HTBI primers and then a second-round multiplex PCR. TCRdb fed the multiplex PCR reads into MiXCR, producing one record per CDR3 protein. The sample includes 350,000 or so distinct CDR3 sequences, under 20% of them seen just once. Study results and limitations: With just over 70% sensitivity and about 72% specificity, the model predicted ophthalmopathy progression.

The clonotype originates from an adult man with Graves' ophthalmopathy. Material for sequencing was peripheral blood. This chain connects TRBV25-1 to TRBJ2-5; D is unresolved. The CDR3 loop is CASSEGLTALETQYF. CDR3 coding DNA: TGTGCCAGCAGCGAAGGGCTCACCGCTTTGGAGACCCAGTACTTC.